What follows are 16 T cell receptor beta chains derived from one specimen sequenced in a study of shared clonotypes between healthy human individuals. Produced via immunoSEQ multiplex PCR; TCRdb's table is partial and in-frame only. The sample has roughly 500,000 clones; almost 97% are singletons. Material for sequencing was naive CD4+ T cells sorted from blood. Subset given: CD45RA+ positively selected. Receptor source: a woman aged 30 to 39 in good health.

The V and J genes are TRBV27 and TRBJ2-5, with D maybe TRBD2 (6 bases). Germline V CDR1 and CDR2: MNHEY, SMNVEV (reference sequence). V was shortened by 3 bases and J by 4 bases, with 21 bases between the two germline ends. This CDR3 comprises 17 residues. CDR3 sequence reads: CASSFLSYGGKAETQYF. The CDR3 nucleotides are TGTGCCAGCAGTTTCCTCTCTTATGGCGGGAAGGCAGAGACCCAGTACTTC.

This chain connects TRBV28 to TRBJ1-3; D gene uncertain. The germline gives CDR1 MDHEN, CDR2 SYDVKM. This CDR3 spans 14 amino acids. Trimming left V 3 bases short and J 1 base short, with 7 bases between. The CDR3 spells CASSFGRSGNTIYF. CDR3 nucleotide sequence: TGTGCCAGCAGTTTCGGTCGATCTGGAAACACCATATATTTT.

This chain links TRBV2 with TRBJ1-6; D is undetermined. Germline assignment: CDR1 SNHLY and CDR2 FYNNEI. The CDR3 extends over 11 amino acids. V shed 4 bases and J shed 7 bases, with 2 bases lying between them. CDR3 nucleotides: TGTGCCAGCAGTGCGAATTCACCCCTCCACTTT. It yields the protein CASSANSPLHF.

This sequence joins TRBV18 and TRBJ2-5; D is ambiguous. The assigned J gene may be wrong: the sequence end matches TRBJ2-7 better. CDR3 length equals 12 residues. The germline V gene encodes CDR1 KGHSH and CDR2 LQKENI. The CDR3 nucleotides are TGTGCCAGCTCCCTAGACACTTACGAGCAGTACTTC. The encoded protein is CASSLDTYEQYF.

This clone was observed a single time. The chain recombines TRBV7-2 with TRBJ1-3, with a possible D match to TRBD1 (5 bases). Looked up from germline, CDR1 is SGHTA and CDR2 is FQGNSA. This CDR3 region has 13 residues. V shed 5 bases and J shed 2 bases, with 7 bases lying between them. CDR3 DNA: TGTGCCAGCAGCGGGGCACCTGGAAACACCATATATTTT. It encodes CASSGAPGNTIYF.

The V gene is TRBV5-1, the J gene TRBJ2-7, with D unclear. V lost 6 bases and J lost 0, with 10 bases in between. The CDR3 has 13 residues. Germline V gives CDR1 SGHRS, CDR2 YFSETQ. The CDR3 protein is CASTGILSYEQYF. In DNA, the CDR3 is TGCGCCAGCACAGGCATCCTCTCCTACGAGCAGTACTTC.

This clone was counted once. The rearrangement uses TRBV10-3 and TRBJ2-1; maybe TRBD1 (6 bases). This CDR3 has 15 amino acids. Deletions cut 5 bases from V and 4 bases from J, with 15 bases between. CDR1 ENHRY and CDR2 SYGVKD come from the germline V gene. CDR3 sequence: CAISPQGWLYNEQFF. The CDR3 bases are TGTGCCATCAGTCCTCAGGGGTGGTTATACAATGAGCAGTTCTTC.

The chain couples TRBV10-1 to TRBJ2-7; D gene ambiguous. V was clipped by 8 bases and J by 6 bases, with 20 bases between them. The CDR3 covers 14 residues. Germline V gene data show CDR1 as WNHNN and CDR2 as SYGVQD (reference sequence). For the CDR3, the DNA is TGCGCCAGCTCCCCCGCGGCCCGGGCAGGCGAGCAGTACTTC. This codes for CASSPAARAGEQYF.

The CDR3 DNA reads as TGCGCCAGCAGCTTGGATCCCAGCCATCGGGGTGAAGCTTTCTTT. This encodes CASSLDPSHRGEAFF. The chain has TRBV5-1 and TRBJ1-1; no firm D call. V was trimmed by 0 bases and J by 7 bases, leaving 16 bases between them. Germline V lookup: CDR1 SGHRS, CDR2 YFSETQ. The CDR3 sequence is 15 residues long.

The rearrangement links TRBV10-3 to TRBJ2-1, with TRBD2 matching 8 bases. This CDR3 contains 18 residues. Germline CDR1 ENHRY, CDR2 SYGVKD. Trimming at V came to 3 bases and at J to 5 bases, leaving 15 bases not matched to a gene. CDR3 protein: CAISELFFKGSGNNEQFF. Here the CDR3 DNA reads TGTGCCATCAGTGAACTATTCTTTAAGGGTAGCGGGAACAATGAGCAGTTCTTC.

V and J are TRBV18 and TRBJ2-7; TRBD1 matches 9 bases. The CDR3 sequence is 16 residues long. The ends lost 4 bases at V and 0 bases at J; junction bases unmatched: 7. Germline V lookup: CDR1 KGHSH, CDR2 LQKENI. The CDR3 region has the DNA TGTGCCAGCTCACTTCTGGACAGGGGACTCTCCTACGAGCAGTACTTC. Protein: CASSLLDRGLSYEQYF. The entire variable domain, with the rest obtained from reference TRBV18 and TRBJ2-7, is as follows: NAGVMQNPRHLVRRRGQEARLRCSPMKGHSHVYWYRQLPEEGLKFMVYLQKENIIDESGMPKERFSAEFPKEGPSILRIQQVVRGDSAAYFCASSLLDRGLSYEQYFGPGTRLTVT.

The V call is TRBV7-9, the J call TRBJ1-5; 7 bases map to TRBD1. Trimming at V came to 5 bases and at J to 2 bases, leaving 6 bases not matched to a gene. The CDR3 extends over 15 amino acids. Looked up from germline, CDR1 is SEHNR and CDR2 is FQNEAQ (reference sequence). The CDR3 here is CASSRTQGGNQPQHF. In nucleotides, the CDR3 is TGTGCCAGCAGCCGCACCCAGGGGGGCAATCAGCCCCAGCATTTT.

As to this clone: Distinct nucleotide sequences in the sample also encode this CDR3. The chain employs TRBV19 and TRBJ1-1; 9 nucleotides match TRBD1. V lost 5 bases and J lost 0; bases outside the gene matches: 4. The CDR3 totals 15 residues. CDR1 and CDR2 (germline): LNHDA, SQIVND (reference sequence). CDR3 in DNA: TGTGCCAGTAGTCCTGGACAGGGGATGAACACTGAAGCTTTCTTT. It codes for CASSPGQGMNTEAFF.

The gene calls are TRBV28 and TRBJ1-1, with unresolved D. CDR1 and CDR2 from the germline V gene are MDHEN and SYDVKM. V was trimmed by 5 bases and J by 11 bases, leaving 15 bases between them. The CDR3 is 12 amino acids. CDR3 sequence: CASSLTRGWAFF. CDR3 nucleotides: TGTGCCAGCAGTCTTACCCGAGGATGGGCTTTCTTT. Together with reference TRBV28 and TRBJ1-1, the CDR3 gives the full variable domain: DVKVTQSSRYLVKRTGEKVFLECVQDMDHENMFWYRQDPGLGLRLIYFSYDVKMKEKGDIPEGYSVSREKKERFSLILESASTNQTSMYLCASSLTRGWAFFGQGTRLTVV.

The chain joins TRBV28 to TRBJ1-1; D is unresolved. V lost 5 bases and J 11 bases, leaving 24 bases between the germline ends. Germline CDR1 MDHEN, CDR2 SYDVKM. The CDR3 length is 15 residues. CDR3 nucleotide sequence: TGTGCCAGCAGTCTCGCTTACGGACTTCCCCGGCGCGCTTTCTTT. Amino acid sequence: CASSLAYGLPRRAFF.

The chain joins TRBV29-1 to TRBJ1-1; D call uncertain. CDR3 length: 13 residues. Germline CDR1 is SQVTM and CDR2 is ANQGSEA. V lost 5 bases and J 0 bases, leaving 10 bases between the germline ends. For the CDR3, the DNA is TGCAGCGTTCCCGGACGTATGAACACTGAAGCTTTCTTT. Encoded protein: CSVPGRMNTEAFF.